This TCR beta chain derives from a study of blood T cell repertoires in COVID-19. In the study overall: Sample material is recorded as cDNA or gDNA derived from T cells, B-cell-depleted T cells, or PBMCs.

Clones were sequenced by immunoSEQ multiplex PCR, and TCRdb holds only the in-frame ones, with some missing. Here the sample spans approximately 250,000 clones, over 75% being singletons. Someone with COVID-19 had been met by exposed participants within 2 weeks before study entry. This clone was found a few times. What was sequenced was PBMCs or T cells enriched from blood (not recorded which). This TCR was sampled from a middle-aged woman who had been exposed to COVID-19.

CDR3 DNA: TGTGCCAGCTCACCAAAGAGCGACGAGCAGTACTTC. It is translated as CASSPKSDEQYF. This chain uses TRBV18 with TRBJ2-7; no firm D call. The V gene lost 2 bases and the J gene lost 5 bases, with 7 bases spanning the gap. Per the germline V gene, CDR1 is KGHSH and CDR2 is LQKENI. The CDR3 extends over 12 amino acids.